This T cell receptor beta chain emerged from a study of control samples from healthy donors and cancer patients. V lost 4 bases, J lost 8 bases, and 25 bases lay in between. Germline CDR1 reads SGHRS; CDR2 reads YFSETQ. This CDR3 is built from 16 residues. Data came from immunoSEQ multiplex PCR; TCRdb stores just in-frame clones and leaves some out. The sample consists of 150,000 to 200,000 clones, 85% to 90% of them appearing once. The sequenced sample was blood. The clonotype originates from a man younger than 45 in good health. This chain connects TRBV5-1 to TRBJ2-7; D unclear. In DNA form, the CDR3 reads TGCGCCAGCAGCCCCAAAGAATCCACAACCTTTGGCCAGCAGTACTTC. Its translation: CASSPKESTTFGQQYF. Using reference TRBV5-1 and TRBJ2-7 for the parts outside the CDR3, the full variable domain is KAGVTQTPRYLIKTRGQQVTLSCSPISGHRSVSWYQQTPGQGLQFLFEYFSETQRNKGNFPGRFSGRQFSNSRSEMNVSTLELGDSALYLCASSPKESTTFGQQYFGPGTRLTVT.